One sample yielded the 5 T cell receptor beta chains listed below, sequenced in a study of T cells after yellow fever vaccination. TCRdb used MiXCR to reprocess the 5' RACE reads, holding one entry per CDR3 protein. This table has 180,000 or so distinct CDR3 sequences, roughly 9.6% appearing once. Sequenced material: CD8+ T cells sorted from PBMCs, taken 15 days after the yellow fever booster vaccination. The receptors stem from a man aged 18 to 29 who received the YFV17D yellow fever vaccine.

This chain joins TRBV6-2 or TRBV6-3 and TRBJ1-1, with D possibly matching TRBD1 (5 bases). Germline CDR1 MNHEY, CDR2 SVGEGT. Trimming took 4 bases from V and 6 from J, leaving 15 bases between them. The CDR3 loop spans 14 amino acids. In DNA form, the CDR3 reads TGTGCCAGCAGTTTCCGGGGGGGGAGCGCTGAAGCTTTCTTT. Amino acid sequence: CASSFRGGSAEAFF.

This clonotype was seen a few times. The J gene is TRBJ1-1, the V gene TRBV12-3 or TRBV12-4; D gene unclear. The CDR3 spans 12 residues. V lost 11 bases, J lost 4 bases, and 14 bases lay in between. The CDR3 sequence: CAPMLNLTEAFF. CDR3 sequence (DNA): TGTGCCCCCATGCTAAACCTCACTGAAGCTTTCTTT.

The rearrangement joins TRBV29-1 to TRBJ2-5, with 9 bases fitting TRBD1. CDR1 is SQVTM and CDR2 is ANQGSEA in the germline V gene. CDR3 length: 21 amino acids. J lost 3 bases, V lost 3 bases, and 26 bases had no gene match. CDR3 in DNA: TGCAGCGTTGATGGGGTAAAGGACAGGGGACGCTTCGATTATGGAGAAGAGACCCAGTACTTC. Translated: CSVDGVKDRGRFDYGEETQYF.

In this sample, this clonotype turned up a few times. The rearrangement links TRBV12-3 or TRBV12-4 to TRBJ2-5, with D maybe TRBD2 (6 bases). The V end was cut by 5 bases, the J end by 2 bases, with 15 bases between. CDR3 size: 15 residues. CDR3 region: CASSHQGAGQETQYF. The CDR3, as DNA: TGTGCCAGCAGTCACCAGGGCGCGGGGCAAGAGACCCAGTACTTC.

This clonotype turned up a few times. The CDR3 spells CASSSIYEQYF. The CDR3 DNA follows: TGTGCCAGCAGCAGCATCTACGAGCAGTACTTC. The chain links TRBV7-8 to TRBJ2-7; D ambiguous. This CDR3 contains 11 residues. Germline V lookup: CDR1 SGHVS, CDR2 FQNEAQ. V lost 5 bases to trimming and J lost 3 bases, with 5 bases between them.